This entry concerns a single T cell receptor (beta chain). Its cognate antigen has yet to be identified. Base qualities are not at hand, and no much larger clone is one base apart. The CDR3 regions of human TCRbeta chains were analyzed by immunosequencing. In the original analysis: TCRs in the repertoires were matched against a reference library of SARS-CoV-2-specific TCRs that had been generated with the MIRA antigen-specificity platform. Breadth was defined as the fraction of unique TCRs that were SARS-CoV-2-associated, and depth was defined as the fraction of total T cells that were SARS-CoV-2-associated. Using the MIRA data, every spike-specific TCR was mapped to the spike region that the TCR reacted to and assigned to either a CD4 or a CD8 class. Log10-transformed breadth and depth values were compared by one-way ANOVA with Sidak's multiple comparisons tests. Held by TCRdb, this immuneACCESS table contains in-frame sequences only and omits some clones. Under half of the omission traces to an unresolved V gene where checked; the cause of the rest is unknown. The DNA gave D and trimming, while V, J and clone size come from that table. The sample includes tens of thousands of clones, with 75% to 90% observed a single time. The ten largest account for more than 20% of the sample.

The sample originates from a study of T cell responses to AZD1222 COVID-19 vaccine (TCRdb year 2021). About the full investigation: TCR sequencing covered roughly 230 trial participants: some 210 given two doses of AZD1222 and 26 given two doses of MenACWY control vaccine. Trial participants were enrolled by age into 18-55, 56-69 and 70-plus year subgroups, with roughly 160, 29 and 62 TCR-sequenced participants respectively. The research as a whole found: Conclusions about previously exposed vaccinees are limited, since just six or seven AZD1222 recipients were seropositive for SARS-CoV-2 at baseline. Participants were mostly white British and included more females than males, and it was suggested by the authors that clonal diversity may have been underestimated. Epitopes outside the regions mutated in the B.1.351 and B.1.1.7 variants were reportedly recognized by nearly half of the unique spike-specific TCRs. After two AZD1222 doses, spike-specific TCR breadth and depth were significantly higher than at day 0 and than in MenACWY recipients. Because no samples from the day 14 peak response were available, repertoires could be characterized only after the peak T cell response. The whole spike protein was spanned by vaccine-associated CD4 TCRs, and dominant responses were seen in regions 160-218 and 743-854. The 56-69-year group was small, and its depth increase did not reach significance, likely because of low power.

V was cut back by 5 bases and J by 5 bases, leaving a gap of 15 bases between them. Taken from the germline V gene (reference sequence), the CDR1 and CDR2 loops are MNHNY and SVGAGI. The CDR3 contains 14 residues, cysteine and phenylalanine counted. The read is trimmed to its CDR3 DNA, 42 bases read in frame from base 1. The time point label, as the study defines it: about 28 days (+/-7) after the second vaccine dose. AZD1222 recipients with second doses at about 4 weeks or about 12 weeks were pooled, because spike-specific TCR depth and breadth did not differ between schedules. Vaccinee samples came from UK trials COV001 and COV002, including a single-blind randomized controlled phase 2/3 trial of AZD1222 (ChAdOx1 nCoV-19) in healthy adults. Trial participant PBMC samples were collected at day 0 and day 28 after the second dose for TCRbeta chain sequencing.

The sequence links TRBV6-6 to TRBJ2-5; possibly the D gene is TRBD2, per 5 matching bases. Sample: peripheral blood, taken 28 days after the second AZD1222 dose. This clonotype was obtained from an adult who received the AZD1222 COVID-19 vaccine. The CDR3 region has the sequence CASSGGGSWETQYF. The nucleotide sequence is TGTGCCAGCAGTGGCGGTGGGAGCTGGGAGACCCAGTACTTC.